The 17 T cell receptor beta chains presented below share a single source sample, sequenced in a study of blood T cell repertoires in COVID-19. Some clones are missing from TCRdb's copy, which holds only in-frame ones; the method was immunoSEQ multiplex PCR. The sample yields about 140,000 clones, 80% to 90% seen once. The sample taken for sequencing was peripheral blood. Receptor source: a woman between 45 and 65 years old with acute or convalescent COVID-19.

V is TRBV28 and J is TRBJ2-7; TRBD1 agrees at 7 bases. V dropped 9 bases and J dropped 2; count of bases not matched to a gene: 7. The CDR3 is 13 amino acids. Germline-derived CDR1 and CDR2 are MDHEN and SYDVKM. CDR3 sequence reads: CASRTGLPYEQYF. The CDR3 DNA reads TGTGCCAGTAGGACAGGTCTCCCCTACGAGCAGTACTTC.

This chain links TRBV10-1 with TRBJ2-2, with D perhaps TRBD1 (5 bases). V shed 7 bases and J shed 5 bases, with 17 bases lying between them. Germline values: CDR1 WNHNN, CDR2 SYGVQD (reference sequence). The CDR3 is 15 amino acids. CDR3 residues: CASIGSGKATGELFF. The CDR3 DNA follows: TGCGCCAGCATCGGGTCAGGGAAGGCAACCGGGGAGCTGTTTTTT.

This chain uses TRBV9 with TRBJ1-1; TRBD1 matches 7 bases. The germline V gene has CDR1 SGDLS and CDR2 YYNGEE. V lost 0 bases to trimming and J lost 3 bases; unmatched junction nucleotides: 5. The CDR3 contains 15 residues. CDR3 loop: CASSVGGTADTEAFF. As DNA, the CDR3 is TGTGCCAGCAGCGTAGGGGGGACAGCCGACACTGAAGCTTTCTTT. The whole variable domain, filled in from reference TRBV9 and TRBJ1-1, reads DSGVTQTPKHLITATGQRVTLRCSPRSGDLSVYWYQQSLDQGLQFLIQYYNGEERAKGNILERFSAQQFPDLHSELNLSSLELGDSALYFCASSVGGTADTEAFFGQGTRLTVV.

This clone showed up just once. The chain carries TRBV13 and TRBJ2-2; D not resolved. CDR3 length: 12 residues. Trimming removed 5 bases at V and 6 bases at J, with 7 bases between. Germline assignment: CDR1 PRHDT and CDR2 FYEKMQ (reference sequence). In DNA, the CDR3 is TGTGCCAGCAGCGCGAATGCCGGGGAGCTGTTTTTT. It encodes CASSANAGELFF.

A remark on this clone: The same CDR3 arises from other DNA sequences in this sample as well. The chain employs TRBV6-1 and TRBJ1-5, with 7 bases matching TRBD1. The length of the CDR3 is 16 residues. The germline V gene has CDR1 MNHNS and CDR2 SASEGT. Unmatched junction bases numbered 6, after V lost 4 bases and J lost 0 bases. This CDR3 reads CASSAPGGYSNQPQHF. CDR3 nucleotide sequence: TGTGCCAGCAGTGCACCAGGGGGATATAGCAATCAGCCCCAGCATTTT.

This clone was observed a single time. The V call is TRBV10-3, the J call TRBJ1-2; D is ambiguous. Deletions cut 0 bases from V and 4 bases from J, with 12 bases between. CDR3 length: 15 amino acids. Germline-derived CDR1 and CDR2 are ENHRY and SYGVKD. The CDR3 nucleotides read TGTGCCATCAGTGAGTCGTTGGAAGCGGGCTATGGCTACACCTTC. Its translation: CAISESLEAGYGYTF.

The CDR3: CASSSPLNMGYTF. DNA of the CDR3: TGTGCCAGCAGTTCCCCCCTTAATATGGGCTACACCTTC. V is TRBV6-5 and J is TRBJ1-2, with D unclear. Between the trimmed V and J ends, which lost 4 bases and 8 bases, there was a span of 14 bases. The CDR3 is 13 amino acids. In germline, CDR1 is MNHEY, CDR2 SVGAGI.

The chain links TRBV30 to TRBJ1-5; no firm D call. In germline, CDR1 is GTSNPN, CDR2 SVGIG (reference sequence). The germline V and J ends were trimmed by 0 bases and 2 bases, with 11 bases remaining between them. CDR3 length equals 15 residues. The CDR3 loop is CAWSVQGRGNQPQHF. The CDR3 nucleotides read TGTGCCTGGAGTGTGCAAGGTCGGGGCAATCAGCCCCAGCATTTT.

The V gene is TRBV19, the J gene TRBJ2-1, with 8 bases aligning to TRBD1. The germline V gene has CDR1 LNHDA and CDR2 SQIVND (reference sequence). The length of the CDR3 is 14 residues. The J segment lost 7 bases and the V segment lost 6 bases, leaving 8 bases of the junction unmatched. The CDR3 protein is CASSAGGAVNEQFF. The CDR3 nucleotides read TGTGCCAGTAGCGCAGGGGGCGCGGTTAATGAGCAGTTCTTC.

The chain couples TRBV15 to TRBJ2-7; 9 positions agree with TRBD2. Germline values: CDR1 LNHNV, CDR2 YYDKDF (reference sequence). J was trimmed by 5 bases and V by 5 bases; bases with no gene match: 16. The CDR3 sequence is 17 residues long. This chain's CDR3 is CATSYGKTSGPGDEQYF. CDR3 sequence (DNA): TGTGCCACCAGCTATGGGAAGACTAGCGGCCCCGGGGACGAGCAGTACTTC.

The chain joins TRBV29-1 to TRBJ2-2, with TRBD2 identical over 10 bases. Germline V gives CDR1 SQVTM, CDR2 ANQGSEA. Germline trimming cut 1 base from V and 8 bases from J; bases unmatched to any gene: 7. The CDR3 extends over 15 amino acids. DNA for the CDR3: TGCAGCGTTGAAGGACCTAGCGGGAGTTTTGGGGAGCTGTTTTTT. The encoded protein is CSVEGPSGSFGELFF.

The chain employs TRBV19 and TRBJ1-2; D may be TRBD1 (5 bases). The CDR3 runs 16 residues. Germline CDR1 is LNHDA and CDR2 is SQIVND (reference sequence). Trimming stripped 5 bases from V and 0 bases from J, with 16 bases between. The CDR3 nucleotides read TGTGCCAGTAGTCCTCAATTTCGACAGACTAACTATGGCTACACCTTC. The encoded protein is CASSPQFRQTNYGYTF.

The rearrangement joins TRBV19 to TRBJ2-5, with 8 bases that match TRBD1. Germline-derived CDR1 and CDR2 are LNHDA and SQIVND (reference sequence). V was clipped by 3 bases and J by 5 bases; unmatched bases: 5. This CDR3 is built from 14 residues. The CDR3 spells CASSIGQGVETQYF. The CDR3 nucleotides read TGTGCCAGTAGTATTGGACAGGGTGTGGAGACCCAGTACTTC.

This chain connects TRBV7-9 to TRBJ1-2; possible D gene TRBD1, 6 bases. There are 16 residues in the CDR3. From germline, CDR1 is SEHNR and CDR2 FQNEAQ (reference sequence). The V end was cut by 5 bases, the J end by 5 bases, with 21 bases between. CDR3 sequence: CASSQLDSGITYGYTF. The DNA of the CDR3 is TGTGCCAGCAGCCAATTGGACAGCGGGATTACATATGGCTACACCTTC.

J is TRBJ1-5 and V is TRBV6-5; D is undetermined. Germline CDR1 MNHEY, CDR2 SVGAGI. With 9 bases removed from V and 2 bases from J, the gap between germline ends came to 14 bases. This CDR3 is built from 14 residues. The CDR3 DNA sequence: TGTGCCAGTTCACCCCAGGCTGGCAATCAGCCCCAGCATTTT. This codes for CASSPQAGNQPQHF.

The chain employs TRBV5-4 and TRBJ1-1; D gene ambiguous. CDR3 length: 15 residues. Germline V gives CDR1 SGHNT, CDR2 YYREEE (reference sequence). The germline V and J ends were trimmed by 2 bases and 4 bases, with 15 bases remaining between them. CDR3 amino acids: CASSFGPGVGTEAFF. CDR3 bases: TGTGCCAGCAGCTTTGGTCCGGGTGTAGGCACTGAAGCTTTCTTT.

The rearrangement links TRBV7-2 to TRBJ1-6, with 8 bases matching TRBD1. The CDR3 sequence is 14 residues long. V shed 5 bases, J shed 8 bases, and the junction held 5 bases outside the gene matches. Germline CDR1 is SGHTA and CDR2 is FQGNSA. The CDR3 protein is CASSAQGADSPLHF. The CDR3 DNA reads as TGTGCCAGCAGCGCCCAGGGGGCTGATTCACCCCTCCACTTT.